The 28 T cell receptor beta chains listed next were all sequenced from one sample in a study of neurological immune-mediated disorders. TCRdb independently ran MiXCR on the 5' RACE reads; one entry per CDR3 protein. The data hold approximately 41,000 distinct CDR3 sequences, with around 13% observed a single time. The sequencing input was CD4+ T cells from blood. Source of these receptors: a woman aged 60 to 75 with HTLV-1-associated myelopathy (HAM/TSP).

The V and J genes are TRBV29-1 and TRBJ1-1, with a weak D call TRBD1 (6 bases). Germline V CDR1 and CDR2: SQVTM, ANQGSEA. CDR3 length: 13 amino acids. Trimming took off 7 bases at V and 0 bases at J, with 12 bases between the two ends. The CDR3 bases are TGCAGCGCGGAGAGGGACATGAACACTGAAGCTTTCTTT. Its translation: CSAERDMNTEAFF. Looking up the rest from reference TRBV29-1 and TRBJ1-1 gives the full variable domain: SAVISQKPSRDICQRGTSLTIQCQVDSQVTMMFWYRQQPGQSLTLIATANQGSEATYESGFVIDKFPISRPNLTFSTLTVSNMSPEDSSIYLCSAERDMNTEAFFGQGTRLTVV.

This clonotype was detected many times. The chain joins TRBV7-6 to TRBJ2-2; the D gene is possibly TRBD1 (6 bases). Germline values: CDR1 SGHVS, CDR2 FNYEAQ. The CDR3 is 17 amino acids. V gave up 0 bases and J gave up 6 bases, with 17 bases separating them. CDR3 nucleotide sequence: TGTGCCAGCAGCTTAGCGGGAACAGGGCCCCTTTCCGGGGAGCTGTTTTTT. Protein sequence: CASSLAGTGPLSGELFF.

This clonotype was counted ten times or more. DNA for the CDR3: TGCGCCAGCAGCCAAGATCTGGGCTACACCGGGGAGCTGTTTTTT. Encoded protein: CASSQDLGYTGELFF. The rearrangement uses TRBV4-1 and TRBJ2-2; D unclear. Germline CDR1 is MGHRA and CDR2 is YSYEKL. The V end was cut by 0 bases, the J end by 3 bases, with 8 bases between. This CDR3 contains 15 residues.

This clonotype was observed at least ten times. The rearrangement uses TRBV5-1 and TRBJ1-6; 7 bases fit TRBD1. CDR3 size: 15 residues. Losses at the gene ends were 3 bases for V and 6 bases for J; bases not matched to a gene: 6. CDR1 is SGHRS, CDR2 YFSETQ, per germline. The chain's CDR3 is CASSSARDSNSPLHF. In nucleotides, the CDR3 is TGCGCCAGCAGCTCCGCCAGGGACAGTAATTCACCCCTCCACTTT.

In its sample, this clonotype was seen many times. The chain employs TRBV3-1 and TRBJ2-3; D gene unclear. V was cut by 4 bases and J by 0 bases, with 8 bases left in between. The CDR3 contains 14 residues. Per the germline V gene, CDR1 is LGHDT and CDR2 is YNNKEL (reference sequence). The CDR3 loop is CASSPIHSTDTQYF. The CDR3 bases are TGTGCCAGCAGCCCGATCCATAGCACAGATACGCAGTATTTT.

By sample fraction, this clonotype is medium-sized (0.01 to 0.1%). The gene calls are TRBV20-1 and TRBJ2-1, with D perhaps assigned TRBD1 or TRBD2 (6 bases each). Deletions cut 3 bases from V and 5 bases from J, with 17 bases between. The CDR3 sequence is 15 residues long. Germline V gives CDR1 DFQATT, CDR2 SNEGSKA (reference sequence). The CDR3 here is CSARRGEDRNNEQFF. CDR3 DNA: TGCAGTGCTAGGAGAGGGGAGGACAGAAACAATGAGCAGTTCTTC.

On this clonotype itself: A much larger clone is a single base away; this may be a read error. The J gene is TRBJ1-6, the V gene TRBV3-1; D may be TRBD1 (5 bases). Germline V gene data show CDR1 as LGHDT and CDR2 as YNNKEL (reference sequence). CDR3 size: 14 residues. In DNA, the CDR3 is TGTGTCAGCAGCCAAGTTGACAGAAATTCACCCCTCCACTTT. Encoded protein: CVSSQVDRNSPLHF. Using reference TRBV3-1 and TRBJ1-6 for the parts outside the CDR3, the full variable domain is DTAVSQTPKYLVTQMGNDKSIKCEQNLGHDTMYWYKQDSKKFLKIMFSYNNKELIINETVPNRFSPKSPDKAHLNLHINSLELGDSAVYFCVSSQVDRNSPLHFGNGTRLTVT.

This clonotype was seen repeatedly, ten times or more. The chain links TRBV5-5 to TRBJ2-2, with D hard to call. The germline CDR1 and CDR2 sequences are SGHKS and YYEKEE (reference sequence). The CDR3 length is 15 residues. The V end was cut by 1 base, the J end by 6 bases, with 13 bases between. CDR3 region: CASSLFNEVAGELFF. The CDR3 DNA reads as TGTGCCAGCAGCTTGTTCAATGAGGTGGCCGGGGAGCTGTTTTTT.

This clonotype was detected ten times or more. The CDR3 DNA reads TGTGCCAGCAGCTTAGGGACAGGGGGCGTAGAGACCCAGTACTTC. Translating gives CASSLGTGGVETQYF. This sequence joins TRBV11-2 and TRBJ2-5; TRBD1 matches 11 bases. CDR1 and CDR2 from the germline V gene are SGHAT and FQNNGV. The CDR3 totals 15 residues. V lost 1 base, J lost 4 bases, and 2 bases stayed unmatched.

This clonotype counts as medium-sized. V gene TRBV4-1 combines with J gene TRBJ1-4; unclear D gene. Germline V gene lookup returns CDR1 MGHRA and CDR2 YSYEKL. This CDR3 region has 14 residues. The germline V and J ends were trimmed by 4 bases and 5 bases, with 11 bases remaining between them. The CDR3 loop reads CASSPDGENEKLFF. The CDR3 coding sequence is TGCGCCAGCAGCCCGGACGGGGAAAATGAAAAACTGTTTTTT.

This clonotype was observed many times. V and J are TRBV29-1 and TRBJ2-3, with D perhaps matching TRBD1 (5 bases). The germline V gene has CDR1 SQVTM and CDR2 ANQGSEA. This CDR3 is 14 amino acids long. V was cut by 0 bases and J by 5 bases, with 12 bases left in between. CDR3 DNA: TGCAGCGTTGAAGATCTGCAGGGTGGAGATACGCAGTATTTT. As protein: CSVEDLQGGDTQYF.

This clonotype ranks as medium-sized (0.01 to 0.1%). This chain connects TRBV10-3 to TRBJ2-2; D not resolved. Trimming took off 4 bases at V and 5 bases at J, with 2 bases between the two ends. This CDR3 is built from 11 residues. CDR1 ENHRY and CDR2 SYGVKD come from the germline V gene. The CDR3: CAISGTGELFF. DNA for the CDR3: TGTGCCATCAGTGGGACCGGGGAGCTGTTTTTT.

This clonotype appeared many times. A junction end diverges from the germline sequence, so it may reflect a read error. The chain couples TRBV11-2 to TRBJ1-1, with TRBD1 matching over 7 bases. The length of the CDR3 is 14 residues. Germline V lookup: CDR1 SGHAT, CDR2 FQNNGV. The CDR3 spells CASSLDRVGTEAFF. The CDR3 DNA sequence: TGTGCCAGCAGCCTAGACAGGGTGGGCACTGAAGCTTTCTTT.

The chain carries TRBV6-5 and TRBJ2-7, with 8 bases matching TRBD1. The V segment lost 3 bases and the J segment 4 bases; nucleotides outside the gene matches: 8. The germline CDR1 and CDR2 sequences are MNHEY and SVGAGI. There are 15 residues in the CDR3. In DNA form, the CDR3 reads TGTGCCAGCAGTTATTGGCGCGGACAGGGATACGAGCAGTACTTC. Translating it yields CASSYWRGQGYEQYF.

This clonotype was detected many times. The CDR3 DNA is TGTGCCAGCAGCTCTACAGGGGCTCGAGAGACCCAGTACTTC. It is translated as CASSSTGARETQYF. This chain connects TRBV7-9 to TRBJ2-5; 7 nucleotides align to TRBD1. With V trimmed by 4 bases and J by 4 bases, 6 bases remained unmatched. The V gene's germline CDR1 is SEHNR and CDR2 FQNEAQ (reference sequence). This CDR3 is 14 amino acids long.

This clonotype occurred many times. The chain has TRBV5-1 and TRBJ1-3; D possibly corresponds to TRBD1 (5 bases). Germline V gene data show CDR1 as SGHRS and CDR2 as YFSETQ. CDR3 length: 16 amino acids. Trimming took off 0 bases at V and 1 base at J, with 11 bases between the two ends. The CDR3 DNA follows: TGCGCCAGCAGCTTGGCGGGACTGAGATCTGGAAACACCATATATTTT. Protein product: CASSLAGLRSGNTIYF.

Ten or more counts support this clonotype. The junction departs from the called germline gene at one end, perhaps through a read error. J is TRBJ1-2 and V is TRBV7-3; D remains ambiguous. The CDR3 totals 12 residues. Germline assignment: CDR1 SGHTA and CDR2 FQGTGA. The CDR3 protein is CASSLWALGYHF. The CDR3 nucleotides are TGTGCCAGCAGCTTATGGGCGTTAGGATACCACTTC.

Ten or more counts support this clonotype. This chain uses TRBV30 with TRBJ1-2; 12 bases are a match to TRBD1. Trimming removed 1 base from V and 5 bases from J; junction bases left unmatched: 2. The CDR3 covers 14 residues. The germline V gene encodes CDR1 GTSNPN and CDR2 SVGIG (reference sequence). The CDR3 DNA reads TGTGCCTGGAGTGAGGGACAGGGGGCTTATGGCTACACCTTC. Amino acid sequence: CAWSEGQGAYGYTF.

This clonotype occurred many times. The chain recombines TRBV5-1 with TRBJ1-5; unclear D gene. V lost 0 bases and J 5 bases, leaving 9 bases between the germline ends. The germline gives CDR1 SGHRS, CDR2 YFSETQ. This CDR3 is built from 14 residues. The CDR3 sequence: CASSLGYEDQPQHF. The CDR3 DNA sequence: TGCGCCAGCAGCTTGGGGTACGAGGATCAGCCCCAGCATTTT.

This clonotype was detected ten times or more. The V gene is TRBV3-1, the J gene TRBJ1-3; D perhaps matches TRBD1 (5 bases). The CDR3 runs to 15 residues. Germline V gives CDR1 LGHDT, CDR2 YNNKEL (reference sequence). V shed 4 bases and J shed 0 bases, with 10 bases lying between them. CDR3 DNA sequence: TGTGCCAGCAGCCTGACAGACTTCTCTGGAAACACCATATATTTT. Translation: CASSLTDFSGNTIYF.

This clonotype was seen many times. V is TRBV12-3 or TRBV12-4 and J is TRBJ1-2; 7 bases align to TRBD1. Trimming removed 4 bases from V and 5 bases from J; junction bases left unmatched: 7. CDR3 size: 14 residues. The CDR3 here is CASSSTPGQYGYTF. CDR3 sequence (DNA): TGTGCCAGCAGTTCAACACCGGGACAGTATGGCTACACCTTC.

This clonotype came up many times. CDR3 sequence reads: CASSLGRDRGNTIYF. CDR3 DNA sequence: TGTGCCAGCAGCTTAGGGCGGGATCGAGGAAACACCATATATTTT. V and J are TRBV7-2 and TRBJ1-3; D uncertain. In germline, CDR1 is SGHTA, CDR2 FQGNSA. The CDR3 totals 15 residues. V was trimmed by 1 base and J by 4 bases, leaving 11 bases between them.

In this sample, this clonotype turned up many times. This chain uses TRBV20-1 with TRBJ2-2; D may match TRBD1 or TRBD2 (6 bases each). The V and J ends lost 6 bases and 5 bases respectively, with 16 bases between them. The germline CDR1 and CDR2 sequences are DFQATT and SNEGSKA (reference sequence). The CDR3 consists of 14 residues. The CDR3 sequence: CSADGGLGTGELFF. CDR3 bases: TGCAGTGCCGATGGGGGGCTCGGGACCGGGGAGCTGTTTTTT.

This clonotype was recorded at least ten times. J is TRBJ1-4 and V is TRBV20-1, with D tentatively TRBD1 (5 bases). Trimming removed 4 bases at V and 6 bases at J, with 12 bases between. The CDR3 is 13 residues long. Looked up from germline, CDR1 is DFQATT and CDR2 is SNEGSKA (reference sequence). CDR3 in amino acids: CSATPGTDEKLFF. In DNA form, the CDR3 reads TGCAGTGCTACACCCGGGACTGATGAAAAACTGTTTTTT.

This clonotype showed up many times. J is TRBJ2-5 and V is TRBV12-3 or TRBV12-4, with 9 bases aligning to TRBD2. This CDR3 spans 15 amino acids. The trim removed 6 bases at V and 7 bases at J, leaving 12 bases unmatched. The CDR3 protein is CASSPSAGGLGTQYF. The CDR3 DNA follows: TGTGCCAGCAGCCCCAGCGCGGGGGGGTTGGGGACCCAGTACTTC.

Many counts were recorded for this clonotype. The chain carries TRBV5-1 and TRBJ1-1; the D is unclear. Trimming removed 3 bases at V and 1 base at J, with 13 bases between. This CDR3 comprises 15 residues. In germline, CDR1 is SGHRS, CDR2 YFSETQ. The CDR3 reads CASSSAPGSNTEAFF. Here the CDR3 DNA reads TGCGCCAGCAGCTCGGCGCCGGGGTCGAACACTGAAGCTTTCTTT. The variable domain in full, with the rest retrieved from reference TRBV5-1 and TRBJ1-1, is KAGVTQTPRYLIKTRGQQVTLSCSPISGHRSVSWYQQTPGQGLQFLFEYFSETQRNKGNFPGRFSGRQFSNSRSEMNVSTLELGDSALYLCASSSAPGSNTEAFFGQGTRLTVV.

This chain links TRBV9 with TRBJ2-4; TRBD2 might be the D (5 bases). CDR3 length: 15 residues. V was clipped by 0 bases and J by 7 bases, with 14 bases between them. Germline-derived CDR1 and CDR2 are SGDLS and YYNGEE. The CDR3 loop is CASSVEGGSANIQYF. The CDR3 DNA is TGTGCCAGCAGCGTAGAAGGAGGTAGCGCGAACATTCAGTACTTC.

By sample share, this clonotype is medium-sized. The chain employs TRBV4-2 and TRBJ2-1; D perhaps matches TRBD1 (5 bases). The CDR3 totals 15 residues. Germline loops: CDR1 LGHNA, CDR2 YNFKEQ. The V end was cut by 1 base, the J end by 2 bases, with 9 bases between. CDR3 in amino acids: CASSQGGRAYNEQFF. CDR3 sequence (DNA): TGTGCCAGCAGCCAAGGGGGCCGAGCCTACAATGAGCAGTTCTTC.